Each of the 31 T cell receptor beta chains below was sequenced from the same sample in a study of T cell repertoires in cytomegalovirus infection (dated by TCRdb to 2018 to 2020). This sample was sequenced with an Illumina HiSeq 1500. TCRdb redid the processing of the public reads, applying fastp at Q25 and MiXCR, and retained in-frame beta chains. Entries that share a CDR3 protein sequence are merged under the most common genes and DNA. The sample data list approximately 500,000 distinct CDR3 sequences, and about 11% of these were observed just once. The ten top clones hold roughly 10% of the sample. The specimen sequenced was PBMCs. Every receptor here comes from a human donor in good health (CMV status not recorded). Some clones in this sample may be carry-over from other donors' samples.

This clonotype occurred many times. The genes are TRBV7-8 and TRBJ2-7, with TRBD1 matching over 9 bases. The germline V gene has CDR1 SGHVS and CDR2 FQNEAQ. J lost 3 bases, V lost 1 base, and 4 bases had no gene match. The CDR3 is made up of 15 amino acids. DNA of the CDR3: TGTGCCAGCAGCTTAGAGACAGGGGGAAACTACGAGCAGTACTTC. It translates to CASSLETGGNYEQYF.

The chain recombines TRBV20-1 with TRBJ1-4, with 7 positions matching TRBD1. In germline, CDR1 is DFQATT, CDR2 SNEGSKA (reference sequence). The CDR3 runs to 16 residues. The V gene end was trimmed by 0 bases and the J gene end by 8 bases; junction bases not matched to a gene: 12. The CDR3 nucleotides read TGCAGTGCTAGAGATGGGACGAGGGACAGTGGGGAAAAACTGTTTTTT. Its translation is CSARDGTRDSGEKLFF.

This clonotype came up many times. DNA for the CDR3: TGTGCCATCAGTGAAGCTAGCGGGAGGGCAGAGACCCAGTACTTC. As protein: CAISEASGRAETQYF. V is TRBV10-3 and J is TRBJ2-5; TRBD2 matches 12 bases. After removal of 3 bases from V and 4 bases from J, the junction contained 3 bases not matched to a gene. Germline V CDR1 and CDR2: ENHRY, SYGVKD. The CDR3 has 15 residues.

This clonotype was recorded many times. CDR3 nucleotides: TGTGCCAGCTCACCGGGCAACAGGGTGAACACTGAAGCTTTCTTT. Translating gives CASSPGNRVNTEAFF. The V and J genes are TRBV18 and TRBJ1-1; D may be TRBD1 (6 bases). V dropped 3 bases and J dropped 0 bases, with 11 bases sitting between them. The CDR3 contains 15 residues. In germline, CDR1 is KGHSH, CDR2 LQKENI.

The chain links TRBV12-3 or TRBV12-4 to TRBJ2-5, with D hard to call. The CDR3 runs 17 residues. V was clipped by 11 bases and J by 2 bases, with 27 bases between them. The CDR3 region is CAGLFKILETTQETQYF. Written as DNA, the CDR3 is TGTGCCGGCCTCTTTAAAATTCTGGAAACGACACAAGAGACCCAGTACTTC.

This clonotype has at least ten counts. The chain links TRBV2 to TRBJ1-5; D uncertain. Per germline, CDR1 SNHLY and CDR2 FYNNEI. This CDR3 is 14 amino acids long. V was cut by 6 bases and J by 6 bases, with 15 bases left in between. The CDR3 spells CASSAARLGQPQHF. CDR3 in DNA: TGTGCCAGCAGCGCCGCGAGGCTCGGTCAGCCCCAGCATTTT. Full variable domain (rest looked up from reference TRBV2 and TRBJ1-5): EPEVTQTPSHQVTQMGQEVILRCVPISNHLYFYWYRQILGQKVEFLVSFYNNEISEKSEIFDDQFSVERPDGSNFTLKIRSTKLEDSAMYFCASSAARLGQPQHFGDGTRLSIL.

This clonotype was seen a handful of times. The V and J genes are TRBV15 and TRBJ1-1; D is unresolved. The CDR3 spans 14 residues. The germline V and J ends were trimmed by 1 base and 11 bases, with 17 bases remaining between them. Germline V gene sequence: CDR1 LNHNV, CDR2 YYDKDF (reference sequence). CDR3 in amino acids: CATSRVLGSPGAFF. The CDR3 nucleotides read TGTGCCACCAGCAGAGTATTGGGGTCCCCTGGGGCTTTCTTT.

This clonotype appeared many times. CDR3 sequence (DNA): TGTGCCAGCAGTACGAGAGGCTATGGCTACACCTTC. It encodes CASSTRGYGYTF. The rearrangement joins TRBV12-3 or TRBV12-4 to TRBJ1-2; D not certain. V gave up 5 bases and J gave up 4 bases, with 8 bases separating them. The CDR3 loop spans 12 amino acids.

In this sample, this clonotype turned up a few times. This sequence joins TRBV18 and TRBJ2-3, with TRBD2 matching over 9 bases. The CDR3 length is 16 residues. Germline-derived CDR1 and CDR2 are KGHSH and LQKENI. V shed 3 bases, J shed 5 bases, and the junction held 9 bases outside the gene matches. DNA for the CDR3: TGTGCCAGCTCACCGCAATCGCCTAGCGGGGTAGATACGCAGTATTTT. It yields the protein CASSPQSPSGVDTQYF.

This clonotype was seen many times. CDR3 sequence: CASSTLQGKSYNEQFF. The CDR3 nucleotides read TGTGCCAGCAGCACGTTACAGGGAAAGTCCTACAATGAGCAGTTCTTC. The chain recombines TRBV7-9 with TRBJ2-1; TRBD1 is a possible D gene (6 bases). Trimming removed 5 bases at V and 1 base at J, with 15 bases between. CDR1 is SEHNR, CDR2 FQNEAQ, per germline (reference sequence). CDR3 length: 16 residues.

The rearrangement joins TRBV6-6 to TRBJ1-2; D is uncertain. Germline CDR1 MNHNY, CDR2 SVGAGI (reference sequence). This CDR3 is 14 amino acids long. V lost 6 bases and J lost 0, with 11 bases in between. The CDR3 coding sequence is TGTGCCAGCAGGGGCCCATACGCTAACTATGGCTACACCTTC. Amino acids: CASRGPYANYGYTF.

In this sample, this clonotype turned up many times. The chain links TRBV25-1 to TRBJ1-2; no reliable D call. V lost 3 bases, J lost 8 bases, and 19 bases lay in between. Germline V lookup: CDR1 MGHDK, CDR2 SYGVNS. The CDR3 has 15 residues. CDR3 loop: CASSDVDPRLWGYTF. The CDR3 nucleotides are TGTGCCAGCAGTGACGTGGACCCCAGATTGTGGGGCTACACCTTC.

This chain uses TRBV18 with TRBJ1-2; 7 bases map to TRBD1. V was pared by 0 bases and J by 8 bases, with 3 bases of the junction left unmatched. The V gene's germline CDR1 is KGHSH and CDR2 LQKENI. CDR3 size: 13 residues. The CDR3 DNA follows: TGTGCCAGCTCACCACCGACAGGGCAGGGCTACACCTTC. Translating gives CASSPPTGQGYTF.

Written as DNA, the CDR3 is TGTGCCAGCAGTCGGACTAGCGGGAGGGATGTCTCGGGGAATGAGCAGTTCTTC. It is translated as CASSRTSGRDVSGNEQFF. V is TRBV6-4 and J is TRBJ2-1; 15 nucleotides agree with TRBD2. V shed 5 bases and J 7 bases; nucleotides not matched to a gene: 12. The germline V gene encodes CDR1 MRHNA and CDR2 SNTAGT. The CDR3 extends over 18 amino acids.

This clonotype was seen many times. This sequence joins TRBV12-3 or TRBV12-4 and TRBJ1-2; the D is unclear. The CDR3 totals 15 residues. V was cut by 2 bases and J by 7 bases, with 17 bases left in between. Written as DNA, the CDR3 is TGTGCCAGCAGTTTACCACCGCTAGTTATGCCTGGCTACACCTTC. This sequence encodes CASSLPPLVMPGYTF.

The rearrangement uses TRBV10-3 and TRBJ2-5; 13 nucleotides agree with TRBD2. V trimming: 3 bases; J trimming: 5 bases; junction bases outside the gene matches: 0. CDR1 and CDR2 (germline): ENHRY, SYGVKD. The CDR3 is 14 amino acids. The CDR3 sequence: CAISELAGGETQYF. For the CDR3, the DNA is TGTGCCATCAGTGAACTAGCGGGAGGGGAGACCCAGTACTTC.

Ten or more counts support this clonotype. This rearrangement joins TRBV5-4 to TRBJ2-1; tentative D call: TRBD2 (5 bases). The CDR3 has 13 residues. V lost 5 bases, J lost 9 bases, and 15 bases lay in between. Germline CDR1 reads SGHNT; CDR2 reads YYREEE (reference sequence). CDR3 protein: CASRPQERSEQFF. DNA for the CDR3: TGTGCCAGCAGGCCCCAGGAGCGGAGTGAGCAGTTCTTC.

This clonotype was picked up many times. The J gene is TRBJ2-7, the V gene TRBV7-8, with 10 bases lining up with TRBD2. The V segment lost 6 bases and the J segment 5 bases; nucleotides outside the gene matches: 7. CDR3 length: 14 amino acids. CDR1 is SGHVS and CDR2 is FQNEAQ in the germline V gene. In DNA form, the CDR3 reads TGTGCCAGCAGTACAGGACTAGCGGAGCACGAGCAGTACTTC. Amino acid sequence: CASSTGLAEHEQYF.

The CDR3 nucleotides read TGTGCCATCAGTGAAGAACAGGCTCCCTTCGAGACCCAGTACTTC. This encodes CAISEEQAPFETQYF. The rearrangement links TRBV10-3 to TRBJ2-5; D possibly corresponds to TRBD1 (5 bases). Per germline, CDR1 ENHRY and CDR2 SYGVKD. Trimming removed 3 bases at V and 5 bases at J, with 16 bases between. This CDR3 comprises 15 residues.

The chain recombines TRBV27 with TRBJ1-4, with 8 bases identical to TRBD1. Germline values: CDR1 MNHEY, CDR2 SMNVEV (reference sequence). With V trimmed by 6 bases and J by 8 bases, 14 bases remained unmatched. The CDR3 covers 16 residues. The CDR3 is CASRPSIQGVGEKLFF. The CDR3 bases are TGTGCCAGCAGACCATCCATACAGGGGGTCGGGGAAAAACTGTTTTTT.

This clonotype was counted at least ten times. This chain uses TRBV5-6 with TRBJ2-7, with TRBD1 identical over 9 bases. Per germline, CDR1 SGHDT and CDR2 YYEEEE. Losses at the gene ends were 2 bases for V and 2 bases for J; bases not matched to a gene: 11. The CDR3 sequence is 17 residues long. CDR3 region: CASSFVRLRDRAYEQYF. CDR3 nucleotides: TGTGCCAGCAGCTTTGTGCGGCTGAGGGACAGGGCCTACGAGCAGTACTTC.

There are many counts of this clonotype. CDR3 sequence reads: CASSLVEGNTEAFF. CDR3 in DNA: TGTGCCAGCAGCTTAGTGGAGGGGAACACTGAAGCTTTCTTT. The chain employs TRBV7-2 and TRBJ1-1; D gene unclear. V was clipped by 1 base and J by 1 base, with 7 bases between them. Germline CDR1 SGHTA, CDR2 FQGNSA. CDR3 length: 14 residues.

This clonotype was counted ten times or more. The chain links TRBV6-1 to TRBJ2-7; 8 bases match TRBD2. The CDR3 is 16 amino acids. J lost 5 bases, V lost 8 bases, and 17 bases had no gene match. Germline V lookup: CDR1 MNHNS, CDR2 SASEGT. CDR3 bases: TGTGCCAGCCAGCCGGGGCGGGGGGATATGATCGACGAGCAGTACTTC. It specifies CASQPGRGDMIDEQYF.

The table lists this clonotype with many counts. The chain has TRBV19 and TRBJ2-2; a possible D gene is TRBD1 (6 bases). This CDR3 is built from 15 residues. Trimming cost V 3 bases and J 5 bases, with 13 bases left between them. Germline CDR1 LNHDA, CDR2 SQIVND (reference sequence). The CDR3 DNA reads TGTGCCAGTAGTATCAGGACAGAGTTGACCGGGGAGCTGTTTTTT. Translation: CASSIRTELTGELFF.

This clonotype was observed many times. The V and J genes are TRBV11-2 and TRBJ1-2; D unresolved. Trimming left V 5 bases short and J 3 bases short, with 25 bases between. The germline V gene has CDR1 SGHAT and CDR2 FQNNGV. The CDR3 is 18 amino acids. The CDR3 sequence is CASSRRARSKLMDYGYTF. The DNA for the CDR3 is TGTGCCAGCAGCAGACGGGCACGGAGTAAACTAATGGACTATGGCTACACCTTC.

This clonotype was detected ten times or more. The CDR3, as DNA: TGTGCCAGCAGTTTTTCCGGCCGGGAGGATCAGCCCCAGCATTTT. This translates into CASSFSGREDQPQHF. The chain recombines TRBV28 with TRBJ1-5; the D is unclear. Germline V lookup: CDR1 MDHEN, CDR2 SYDVKM. With 3 bases removed from V and 5 bases from J, the gap between germline ends came to 14 bases. This CDR3 has 15 amino acids.

The chain has TRBV28 and TRBJ2-2, with D tentatively TRBD2 (6 bases). V lost 5 bases, J lost 5 bases, and 18 bases lay in between. CDR1 is MDHEN, CDR2 SYDVKM, per germline. The CDR3 covers 16 residues. CDR3 region: CASSPVRGSGTGELFF. The CDR3 nucleotides are TGTGCCAGCAGTCCAGTTCGGGGGAGCGGGACCGGGGAGCTGTTTTTT.

This clonotype was observed at least ten times. The rearrangement uses TRBV29-1 and TRBJ1-5, with unresolved D. Germline CDR1 reads SQVTM; CDR2 reads ANQGSEA. CDR3 length equals 13 residues. Trimming took 4 bases from V and 3 from J, leaving 10 bases between them. The CDR3 DNA follows: TGCAGCGTTGCTAGAGGAACCAATCAGCCCCAGCATTTT. Translated: CSVARGTNQPQHF.

CDR3 in DNA: TGTGCCAGCAGTCCCCGGAGGAGCCCCTACAATGAGCAGTTCTTC. It encodes CASSPRRSPYNEQFF. The chain joins TRBV27 to TRBJ2-1; tentatively, D is TRBD2 (5 bases). V was trimmed by 5 bases and J by 2 bases, leaving 13 bases between them. CDR3 length: 15 amino acids. Germline lookup yields CDR1 MNHEY and CDR2 SMNVEV (reference sequence).

At least ten counts were recorded for this clonotype. The chain carries TRBV7-8 and TRBJ2-1, with 8 bases aligning to TRBD2. Looked up from germline, CDR1 is SGHVS and CDR2 is FQNEAQ. CDR3 length: 16 residues. Trimming cost V 5 bases and J 0 bases; bases outside gene matches: 6. The DNA of the CDR3 is TGTGCCAGCAGCCGACGGGGGGGCTTCTCCTACAATGAGCAGTTCTTC. Protein product: CASSRRGGFSYNEQFF.

This clonotype was seen ten or more times. The chain employs TRBV7-2 and TRBJ1-2; D remains unclear. Germline CDR1 reads SGHTA; CDR2 reads FQGNSA. Trimming took off 1 base at V and 6 bases at J, with 12 bases between the two ends. The CDR3 covers 14 residues. CDR3 in amino acids: CASSLESQIDGYTF. Written as DNA, the CDR3 is TGTGCCAGCAGCTTAGAATCCCAAATCGATGGCTACACCTTC.